The 21 T cell receptor beta chains reported below all come from one sample, sequenced in a study of vaccination effects on CD4 cells after COVID-19. The antigens of these receptors remain unknown. Before sequencing took place, the ViraFEST assay used viral peptide pools to expand antigen-specific CD4+ T cells. A roughly 10-day culture period preceded the isolation of CD4+ T cells. The person's infection with SARS-CoV-2, confirmed by PCR, took place between March and December 2020. Clones were sequenced by immunoSEQ multiplex PCR, and TCRdb holds only the in-frame ones, with some missing. Seen here are tens of thousands of clones, 75% to 80% observed once, and the top ten hold around 21%. Specimen: CD4+ T cells from PBMCs cultured with HCoV-NL63 spike peptides, collected before COVID-19 vaccination. These receptors all stem from a human donor who had a prior SARS-CoV-2 infection.

The chain couples TRBV5-1 to TRBJ2-5; D is unclear. The CDR3 runs 14 residues. Germline V lookup: CDR1 SGHRS, CDR2 YFSETQ. V was shortened by 0 bases and J by 4 bases, with 10 bases between the two germline ends. Here the CDR3 reads CASSLAEESETQYF. DNA of the CDR3: TGCGCCAGCAGCTTGGCCGAGGAATCAGAGACCCAGTACTTC.

This chain joins TRBV18 and TRBJ1-1; 7 bases map to TRBD1. CDR1 KGHSH and CDR2 LQKENI come from the germline V gene. This CDR3 region has 15 residues. The V gene end was trimmed by 1 base and the J gene end by 5 bases; junction bases not matched to a gene: 7. CDR3: CASSPLGDRGTEAFF. CDR3 nucleotide sequence: TGTGCCAGCTCACCACTGGGGGACAGAGGGACTGAAGCTTTCTTT.

V and J are TRBV12-5 and TRBJ1-1, with D possibly TRBD1 on 6 matching bases. The CDR3 is 16 amino acids. Germline V gene data show CDR1 as LGHNT and CDR2 as FRNRAP. V lost 0 bases and J 6 bases, leaving 17 bases between the germline ends. The CDR3 coding sequence is TGTGCTAGTGGTTTGGTACTATCGAGGGGGGGCGCTGAAGCTTTCTTT. It yields the protein CASGLVLSRGGAEAFF.

This clone was seen more than once but under ten times. The CDR3 here is CASSPRGGGSIEAFF. CDR3 in DNA: TGTGCCAGCAGCCCCCGCGGGGGCGGCTCGATTGAAGCTTTCTTT. The V call is TRBV7-2, the J call TRBJ1-1, with D possibly being TRBD1 (6 bases). Germline lookup yields CDR1 SGHTA and CDR2 FQGNSA. Trimming pared 5 bases from V and 7 bases from J, leaving 20 bases between. The CDR3 spans 15 residues.

This chain links TRBV6-5 with TRBJ2-7; the D is unclear. Germline V gene data show CDR1 as MNHEY and CDR2 as SVGAGI. The CDR3 is made up of 13 amino acids. V lost 2 bases, J lost 5 bases, and 10 bases lay in between. The CDR3 DNA reads as TGTGCCAGCAGTTACATACGGCGGCACGAGCAGTACTTC. Translation gives CASSYIRRHEQYF.

DNA for the CDR3: TGTGCCAGCAGACAGGGACAGGGATTTTCCGTGACCGATGAGCAGTTCTTC. This translates into CASRQGQGFSVTDEQFF. J is TRBJ2-1 and V is TRBV2, with TRBD1 identical over 9 bases. CDR3 length: 17 amino acids. J was trimmed by 8 bases and V by 6 bases; bases with no gene match: 17. CDR1 and CDR2 from the germline V gene are SNHLY and FYNNEI.

The table lists this clone with a few counts. The rearrangement uses TRBV3-1 (or the pseudogene TRBV3-2) and TRBJ1-2; D gene ambiguous. The CDR3 covers 14 residues. CDR1 and CDR2 from the germline V gene are LGHDT and YNNKEL (reference sequence). V gave up 4 bases and J gave up 2 bases, with 11 bases separating them. The CDR3 loop reads CASSPDGWNYGYTF. CDR3 in DNA: TGTGCCAGCAGCCCTGACGGGTGGAACTATGGCTACACCTTC.

The chain has TRBV9 and TRBJ1-5; perhaps TRBD1 as D (6 bases). This CDR3 has 14 amino acids. CDR1 and CDR2 (germline): SGDLS, YYNGEE. Trimming cost V 4 bases and J 7 bases, with 15 bases left between them. The DNA of the CDR3 is TGTGCCAGCAGCTTCTCGGGGGGCCTACAGCCCCAGCATTTT. Protein product: CASSFSGGLQPQHF.

This clone was found a few times. The V and J genes are TRBV3-1 (or the pseudogene TRBV3-2) and TRBJ2-3; possibly TRBD1 or TRBD2 for D (5 bases each). V lost 6 bases, J lost 6 bases, and 19 bases lay in between. CDR3 length: 15 amino acids. The germline V gene has CDR1 LGHDT and CDR2 YNNKEL (reference sequence). The DNA of the CDR3 is TGTGCCAGCAGTCGAACGGGGCAATGGGGGGATACGCAGTATTTT. Amino acids: CASSRTGQWGDTQYF.

The chain recombines TRBV2 with TRBJ2-7, with D possibly TRBD1 on 6 matching bases. The CDR3 is made up of 12 amino acids. CDR1 is SNHLY and CDR2 is FYNNEI in the germline V gene. Deletions cut 5 bases from V and 3 bases from J, with 8 bases between. The CDR3 here is CASSLQGYEQYF. The CDR3 coding sequence is TGTGCCAGCAGTTTACAGGGCTACGAGCAGTACTTC. Full variable domain (remainder filled in from reference TRBV2 and TRBJ2-7): EPEVTQTPSHQVTQMGQEVILRCVPISNHLYFYWYRQILGQKVEFLVSFYNNEISEKSEIFDDQFSVERPDGSNFTLKIRSTKLEDSAMYFCASSLQGYEQYFGPGTRLTVT.

The table lists this clone with a few counts. The chain combines TRBV28 with TRBJ1-3; no definite D call. The CDR3 spans 15 residues. Trimming removed 1 base from V and 1 base from J, with 8 bases in between. Germline CDR1 reads MDHEN; CDR2 reads SYDVKM. The CDR3 loop reads CASSLFGLSGNTIYF. The CDR3 DNA follows: TGTGCCAGCAGTTTATTCGGGCTATCTGGAAACACCATATATTTT.

This rearrangement joins TRBV24-1 to TRBJ1-5; D might be TRBD1 (5 bases). V was shortened by 4 bases and J by 9 bases, with 15 bases between the two germline ends. Germline V gene lookup returns CDR1 KGHDR and CDR2 SFDVKD. CDR3 length: 14 residues. The CDR3 reads CATSEPGTGRPQHF. CDR3 nucleotide sequence: TGTGCCACCAGTGAGCCCGGAACAGGACGGCCCCAGCATTTT.

The chain combines TRBV5-6 with TRBJ1-2; the match to TRBD1 covers 8 bases. Trimming took 0 bases from V and 1 from J; bases not matched to a gene: 8. The CDR3 is 17 residues long. Germline loops: CDR1 SGHDT, CDR2 YYEEEE. This CDR3 reads CASSLAGGTGGNYGYTF. Written as DNA, the CDR3 is TGTGCCAGCAGCTTGGCGGGGGGGACAGGTGGTAACTATGGCTACACCTTC.

The V and J genes are TRBV5-4 and TRBJ1-2; D call uncertain. CDR1 and CDR2 from the germline V gene are SGHNT and YYREEE (reference sequence). V was clipped by 0 bases and J by 5 bases, with 11 bases between them. The CDR3 contains 14 residues. The CDR3 here is CASSLESFPYGYTF. The DNA for the CDR3 is TGTGCCAGCAGCTTGGAGTCATTCCCTTATGGCTACACCTTC.

CDR3 amino acids: CASTMARKDEQYF. In DNA form, the CDR3 reads TGTGCCAGCACCATGGCCCGAAAGGACGAGCAGTACTTC. This sequence joins TRBV7-8 and TRBJ2-7; no reliable D call. This CDR3 has 13 amino acids. Deletions cut 7 bases from V and 5 bases from J, with 15 bases between. Per germline, CDR1 SGHVS and CDR2 FQNEAQ. Filled out from reference TRBV7-8 and TRBJ2-7, the complete variable domain reads GAGVSQSPRYKVAKRGQDVALRCDPISGHVSLFWYQQALGQGPEFLTYFQNEAQLDKSGLPSDRFFAERPEGSVSTLKIQRTQQEDSAVYLCASTMARKDEQYFGPGTRLTVT.

J is TRBJ2-1 and V is TRBV7-9; weak D call: TRBD2 (5 bases). V dropped 5 bases and J dropped 1 base, with 18 bases sitting between them. CDR3 length: 17 residues. Germline V gene lookup returns CDR1 SEHNR and CDR2 FQNEAQ (reference sequence). The CDR3 DNA reads TGTGCCAGCAGCCCTGCTCCAGGCAGCGGTTCCTACAATGAGCAGTTCTTC. Translated: CASSPAPGSGSYNEQFF.

V and J are TRBV9 and TRBJ2-5, with D possibly being TRBD2 (6 bases). The ends were cut back, 2 bases at V and 7 bases at J, with 12 bases in the middle. The CDR3 loop spans 13 amino acids. Germline V gene data show CDR1 as SGDLS and CDR2 as YYNGEE. CDR3 residues: CASSVGSGPTQYF. CDR3 nucleotide sequence: TGTGCCAGCAGCGTTGGTAGCGGCCCGACCCAGTACTTC.

V is TRBV30 and J is TRBJ2-7; D not certain. CDR3 length: 11 amino acids. V lost 3 bases to trimming and J lost 5 bases, with 8 bases between them. The V gene's germline CDR1 is GTSNPN and CDR2 SVGIG (reference sequence). The CDR3 spells CAWSGFHEQYF. The CDR3 DNA reads TGTGCCTGGAGCGGATTTCACGAGCAGTACTTC.

The chain recombines TRBV2 with TRBJ1-5, with TRBD1 matching 7 bases. The ends lost 6 bases at V and 4 bases at J; junction bases unmatched: 9. The CDR3 is 15 residues long. Germline loops: CDR1 SNHLY, CDR2 FYNNEI. The chain's CDR3 is CASRQDRVGNQPQHF. The CDR3 DNA sequence: TGTGCCAGCAGACAAGACAGGGTCGGAAATCAGCCCCAGCATTTT.

This chain uses TRBV2 with TRBJ2-7; D is undetermined. The V gene lost 2 bases and the J gene lost 6 bases, with 14 bases spanning the gap. The CDR3 spans 14 residues. Germline V gene data show CDR1 as SNHLY and CDR2 as FYNNEI. CDR3 sequence: CASSESSRRSEQYF. For the CDR3, the DNA is TGTGCCAGCAGTGAATCCAGCCGTCGCTCCGAGCAGTACTTC.

The chain uses TRBV5-1 and TRBJ2-3; TRBD2 matches at 10 bases. The ends lost 4 bases at V and 1 base at J; junction bases unmatched: 3. The length of the CDR3 is 15 residues. Per the germline V gene, CDR1 is SGHRS and CDR2 is YFSETQ. CDR3 sequence: CASSIAGGRTDTQYF. CDR3 DNA: TGCGCCAGCAGCATAGCGGGGGGACGCACAGATACGCAGTATTTT.